Detailed here is one TCR beta chain. The antigen remains undetermined. This entry comes from a study of PD-1 blockade in classical Hodgkin lymphoma. The germline CDR1 and CDR2 sequences are SGHAT and FQNNGV. Trimming pared 7 bases from V and 3 bases from J, leaving 13 bases between. The CDR3 length is 13 residues. Each patient experienced a relapse that followed autologous stem cell transplantation, and brentuximab vedotin exposure varied. TCRdb's table, derived via immunoSEQ multiplex PCR, lists solely in-frame clones and lacks some. The sample yields tens of thousands of clones, roughly 83% seen once. Study-wide findings and caveats: Newly diagnosed patients had baseline TCR diversity that was reportedly lower than that of healthy donors. Prior to therapy, complete responders displayed diversity much like that of newly diagnosed patients.

This TCR came from a human donor with classical Hodgkin lymphoma. The source material was peripheral blood mononuclear cells (PBMCs), sampled before the second cycle of nivolumab. This chain joins TRBV11-2 and TRBJ2-7; perhaps TRBD2 as D (6 bases). In DNA, the CDR3 is TGTGCCAGCACCTTGGGGGAGGTCTACGAGCAGTACTTC. Amino acids: CASTLGEVYEQYF.